This T cell receptor beta chain derives from a study of response to subunit inactivated influenza vaccine. Overall study findings and caveats: The authors suggested that few new T cells are recruited per seasonal influenza vaccination.

Losses at the gene ends were 5 bases for V and 2 bases for J; bases not matched to a gene: 6. The germline gives CDR1 DFQATT, CDR2 SNEGSKA (reference sequence). The CDR3 has 15 residues. Each CDR3 protein gets one entry after TCRdb re-called the RT-PCR reads with MiXCR. The sample carries hundreds of thousands of distinct CDR3 sequences, 10% to 15% recorded once. This clonotype appeared a few times. Its antigen is unidentified. The receptor's source is a man between 50 and 59 years old who received an inactivated influenza vaccine. This sample comprised PBMCs from blood, obtained about 40 days after vaccination. The chain carries TRBV20-1 and TRBJ2-3; 11 nucleotides line up with TRBD2. For the CDR3, the DNA is TGCAGTGCTCCCGTAGCGGGGGGGTACACAGATACGCAGTATTTT. This gives the protein CSAPVAGGYTDTQYF.